These 25 T cell receptor beta chains were sequenced from one sample in a study of cytomegalovirus exposure and HLA in healthy donors. The PCR ran on 60 Vbeta and 13 Jbeta primers. TCRdb's copy holds only in-frame clones and misses some; the assay was immunoSEQ multiplex PCR. This sample carries about 190,000 clones, approximately 82% of them seen once, and the ten largest clones take about 1.8%. Sequenced input: PBMCs. Receptors were obtained from a man aged 35-49 years in good health and CMV-seropositive.

This clone showed up just once. The CDR3 coding sequence is TGTGCCAGCAGATTTTACCGGGACACTGAAGCTTTCTTT. Amino acids: CASRFYRDTEAFF. The V and J genes are TRBV6-5 and TRBJ1-1; D is uncertain. The CDR3 is 13 amino acids. V gave up 6 bases and J gave up 3 bases, with 11 bases separating them. CDR1 and CDR2 from the germline V gene are MNHEY and SVGAGI.

Comment on this clone: Other DNA sequences in this specimen translate into the identical CDR3. The V and J genes are TRBV5-1 and TRBJ1-1, with D possibly TRBD1 on 5 matching bases. This CDR3 spans 13 amino acids. Germline V gives CDR1 SGHRS, CDR2 YFSETQ. V dropped 4 bases and J dropped 4 bases, with 11 bases sitting between them. The chain's CDR3 is CASSTGGGTEAFF. Here the CDR3 DNA reads TGCGCCAGCAGCACGGGGGGGGGCACTGAAGCTTTCTTT.

The chain uses TRBV27 and TRBJ2-1; the match to TRBD1 covers 9 bases. V trimming: 4 bases; J trimming: 14 bases; junction bases outside the gene matches: 6. This CDR3 has 12 amino acids. Germline V gene data show CDR1 as MNHEY and CDR2 as SMNVEV (reference sequence). CDR3 sequence (DNA): TGTGCCAGCAGTTCCAGCCGGGACAGGGAGTTCTTC. Translation gives CASSSSRDREFF.

The rearrangement joins TRBV4-3 to TRBJ2-5; D is perhaps TRBD1 (6 bases). The end of the DNA is better explained by TRBJ2-7, so the J call may be wrong. CDR3 length equals 15 residues. Germline CDR1 and CDR2: LGHNA and YSLEER. CDR3 amino acids: CASSQEGTPSYEQYF. In nucleotides, the CDR3 is TGCGCCAGCAGCCAAGAGGGGACACCCTCCTACGAGCAGTACTTC.

The chain carries TRBV2 and TRBJ2-7; 8 bases fit TRBD2. Germline CDR1 and CDR2: SNHLY and FYNNEI. The CDR3 runs to 13 residues. V lost 6 bases, J lost 3 bases, and 4 bases stayed unmatched. The CDR3 DNA is TGTGCCAGCAGGGCGGGGGGCTTCTACGAGCAGTACTTC. Translated, it gives CASRAGGFYEQYF. Supplemented by reference TRBV2 and TRBJ2-7, the full variable domain reads EPEVTQTPSHQVTQMGQEVILRCVPISNHLYFYWYRQILGQKVEFLVSFYNNEISEKSEIFDDQFSVERPDGSNFTLKIRSTKLEDSAMYFCASRAGGFYEQYFGPGTRLTVT.

A remark on this clone: In the same sample, other DNA sequences code for this CDR3. The V and J genes are TRBV28 and TRBJ1-1, with 8 bases identical to TRBD1. Germline CDR1 is MDHEN and CDR2 is SYDVKM. Trimming at V came to 5 bases and at J to 7 bases, leaving 12 bases not matched to a gene. The CDR3 is 15 residues long. DNA of the CDR3: TGTGCCAGCAGTGACAGGGGAAGTGGAGGCAGTGAAGCTTTCTTT. Protein: CASSDRGSGGSEAFF.

A few counts support this clone. The chain carries TRBV6-1 and TRBJ1-2, with TRBD1 matching 8 bases. Trimming at V came to 7 bases and at J to 4 bases, leaving 8 bases not matched to a gene. The germline V gene has CDR1 MNHNS and CDR2 SASEGT. The CDR3 totals 14 residues. The CDR3: CASNIAGGVYGYTF. The CDR3 DNA follows: TGTGCCAGCAATATAGCAGGGGGCGTCTATGGCTACACCTTC.

The chain is built from TRBV6-4 and TRBJ2-2; D may be TRBD1 (6 bases). The germline gives CDR1 MRHNA, CDR2 SNTAGT. This CDR3 has 17 amino acids. Trimming cost V 9 bases and J 0 bases, with 20 bases left between them. CDR3 DNA: TGTGCCAGTCCGGACAGAGCCATGTACGCGAACACCGGGGAGCTGTTTTTT. It codes for CASPDRAMYANTGELFF.

Details on this clone: The sample holds other DNA sequences that translate to the same CDR3. V usage is TRBV6-5 and J usage is TRBJ2-5; D perhaps matches TRBD1 (6 bases). The CDR3 spans 12 residues. Trimming shortened V by 6 bases and J by 1 base, and 6 bases separated the two germline ends. Germline assignment: CDR1 MNHEY and CDR2 SVGAGI. CDR3 protein: CASRDSQETQYF. The CDR3, as DNA: TGTGCCAGCAGGGACAGCCAAGAGACCCAGTACTTC.

The chain recombines TRBV25-1 with TRBJ2-5; TRBD1 matches 11 bases. Germline assignment: CDR1 MGHDK and CDR2 SYGVNS. This CDR3 contains 16 residues. With V trimmed by 1 base and J by 1 base, 2 bases remained unmatched. For the CDR3, the DNA is TGTGCCAGCAGTGAATTCGGGACAGGGGGCCAAGAGACCCAGTACTTC. Protein: CASSEFGTGGQETQYF.

The V gene is TRBV2, the J gene TRBJ2-5; no reliable D call. Near its end, the DNA agrees better with TRBJ2-7, so the J call may be wrong. Germline V gives CDR1 SNHLY, CDR2 FYNNEI. This CDR3 contains 11 residues. The CDR3 loop is CASSELYEQYF. DNA for the CDR3: TGTGCCAGCAGTGAACTGTACGAGCAGTACTTC.

This rearrangement joins TRBV5-1 to TRBJ1-1; D is possibly TRBD1 (5 bases). V gave up 4 bases and J gave up 1 base, with 14 bases separating them. Germline V gives CDR1 SGHRS, CDR2 YFSETQ. The CDR3 is 15 residues long. The CDR3 sequence is CASSTQGRPNTEAFF. CDR3 coding DNA: TGCGCCAGCAGCACTCAGGGAAGGCCGAACACTGAAGCTTTCTTT.

The V and J genes are TRBV7-8 and TRBJ1-2, with unresolved D. V lost 5 bases and J lost 3, with 16 bases in between. The CDR3 has 15 amino acids. Germline V gives CDR1 SGHVS, CDR2 FQNEAQ. CDR3 region: CASSPRRMGDYGYTF. The DNA for the CDR3 is TGTGCCAGCAGCCCCCGACGGATGGGAGACTATGGCTACACCTTC.

The J gene is TRBJ2-5, the V gene TRBV5-1; 10 positions match TRBD2. V shed 4 bases and J 3 bases; nucleotides not matched to a gene: 6. The germline CDR1 and CDR2 sequences are SGHRS and YFSETQ. The CDR3 totals 15 residues. The CDR3 is CASSTLGLAEETQYF. CDR3 DNA sequence: TGCGCCAGCAGCACCCTAGGACTAGCGGAAGAGACCCAGTACTTC.

Only one count was recorded for this clone. The rearrangement links TRBV18 to TRBJ2-7, with 7 bases fitting TRBD1. Germline assignment: CDR1 KGHSH and CDR2 LQKENI. V trimming: 3 bases; J trimming: 2 bases; junction bases outside the gene matches: 4. The CDR3 extends over 14 amino acids. DNA for the CDR3: TGTGCCAGCTCACCGTCAGGGGGAGCCTACGAGCAGTACTTC. Translated: CASSPSGGAYEQYF.

The rearrangement uses TRBV9 and TRBJ2-3, with a weak D call TRBD2 (6 bases). The CDR3 is 17 residues long. The germline V gene encodes CDR1 SGDLS and CDR2 YYNGEE. V dropped 4 bases and J dropped 1 base, with 19 bases sitting between them. This CDR3 is CASSMMGGGAGTDTQYF. The CDR3 region has the DNA TGTGCCAGCAGCATGATGGGAGGAGGGGCGGGCACAGATACGCAGTATTTT.

The chain recombines TRBV4-3 with TRBJ2-3, with D hard to call. V was trimmed by 0 bases and J by 3 bases, leaving 7 bases between them. CDR3 length: 14 residues. Looked up from germline, CDR1 is LGHNA and CDR2 is YSLEER. This CDR3 is CASSQEVGTDTQYF. The DNA of the CDR3 is TGCGCCAGCAGCCAAGAGGTCGGTACAGATACGCAGTATTTT.

The count of this clone is one. The chain joins TRBV6-1 to TRBJ1-2; no definite D call. Trimming stripped 6 bases from V and 4 bases from J, with 9 bases between. The CDR3 is 12 residues long. Germline V gene lookup returns CDR1 MNHNS and CDR2 SASEGT. CDR3 DNA sequence: TGTGCCAGCAGGCTCCCGGGCTATGGCTACACCTTC. Its protein is CASRLPGYGYTF.

The genes are TRBV7-9 and TRBJ2-2; 7 bases match TRBD1. V lost 2 bases to trimming and J lost 6 bases; unmatched junction nucleotides: 6. Per the germline V gene, CDR1 is SEHNR and CDR2 is FQNEAQ (reference sequence). CDR3 size: 15 residues. The CDR3 DNA is TGTGCCAGCAGCTTATTTCAGGGGGTCCCCGGGGAGCTGTTTTTT. Translated, it gives CASSLFQGVPGELFF.

The chain has TRBV11-1 and TRBJ2-2, with D perhaps TRBD2 (6 bases). V was trimmed by 2 bases and J by 1 base, leaving 11 bases between them. CDR3 size: 16 residues. Germline loops: CDR1 SGHAT, CDR2 FQDESV (reference sequence). CDR3 protein: CASSLYGRENTGELFF. Here the CDR3 DNA reads TGTGCCAGCAGCTTATATGGGCGGGAGAACACCGGGGAGCTGTTTTTT.

This clone was recorded only once. The chain carries TRBV6-5 and TRBJ2-7; no clear D. Between the trimmed V and J ends, which lost 8 bases and 2 bases, there was a span of 10 bases. This CDR3 is 12 amino acids long. Germline V gives CDR1 MNHEY, CDR2 SVGAGI. Here the CDR3 DNA reads TGTGCCAGCTACAGTTATACCTACGAGCAGTACTTC. Protein: CASYSYTYEQYF.

This chain connects TRBV18 to TRBJ1-1, with D possibly matching TRBD1 (6 bases). The CDR3 runs to 15 residues. Per the germline V gene, CDR1 is KGHSH and CDR2 is LQKENI. The V end was cut by 3 bases, the J end by 1 base, with 12 bases between. The CDR3 region is CASSPGQIKNTEAFF. The CDR3 DNA reads as TGTGCCAGCTCACCGGGACAAATAAAGAACACTGAAGCTTTCTTT.

The V call is TRBV5-4, the J call TRBJ2-2; tentatively, D is TRBD2 (6 bases). The V end was cut by 0 bases, the J end by 6 bases, with 9 bases between. The CDR3 spans 14 residues. CDR1 and CDR2 from the germline V gene are SGHNT and YYREEE (reference sequence). The CDR3 DNA reads as TGTGCCAGCAGCTTGGCCGGGAGCCCCGGGGAGCTGTTTTTT. It yields the protein CASSLAGSPGELFF.

V is TRBV9 and J is TRBJ2-2, with D possibly being TRBD2 (6 bases). The CDR3 runs 16 residues. Germline-derived CDR1 and CDR2 are SGDLS and YYNGEE. V lost 4 bases and J lost 8, with 21 bases in between. Here the CDR3 DNA reads TGTGCCAGCAGCCCACGGGACTCGGGCTTCAAGGGGGAGCTGTTTTTT. This translates into CASSPRDSGFKGELFF.

The chain joins TRBV25-1 to TRBJ1-6; 7 nucleotides line up with TRBD1. V lost 1 base and J lost 4; bases outside the gene matches: 1. The CDR3 has 15 amino acids. From germline, CDR1 is MGHDK and CDR2 SYGVNS. This chain's CDR3 is CASSEWDSYNSPLHF. In nucleotides, the CDR3 is TGTGCCAGCAGTGAATGGGACAGTTATAATTCACCCCTCCACTTT. Using reference TRBV25-1 and TRBJ1-6 for the parts outside the CDR3, the full variable domain is EADIYQTPRYLVIGTGKKITLECSQTMGHDKMYWYQQDPGMELHLIHYSYGVNSTEKGDLSSESTVSRIRTEHFPLTLESARPSHTSQYLCASSEWDSYNSPLHFGNGTRLTVT.